The entry that follows covers one T cell receptor beta chain sequence. This clone occurred once. The antigen this receptor binds is unknown. No per-base quality is available; no much larger clone lies one base away. This sample was included in a study of blood T cell repertoires in COVID-19 (dated by TCRdb to 2020 to 2022). General notes on the study: The collaborator samples originated in the United States, Italy and Spain and spanned the acute and convalescent phases of COVID-19. A de-identified subject ID, COVID-19 status, age in years and sex were almost always included in the sample metadata. Where HLA class I and class II types were available, the types were taken from metadata supplied by the sample provider, not from assay-based typing. The material from the prospective study consisted of cDNA or gDNA derived from T cells, B-cell-depleted T cells, or PBMCs. Subjects who had been exposed to COVID-19, were actively infected with it, or had recovered from it provided the deeply sampled blood TCRbeta repertoires that made up the dataset. The repertoires were released in a freely available public database meant as a resource for research on the immune response to SARS-CoV-2. Samples were obtained from the ongoing ImmuneRACE study (first 160 participants) and from roughly 1,300 subjects provided by 6 global collaborators.

Beyond this particular receptor, the publication reports: Clinical and demographic metadata were provided uncurated, with the amount varying by source and participant.

The CDR3 covers 14 residues, taking in both the cysteine and the phenylalanine. Only CDR3 DNA is held: 42 bases, read in frame from base 1. The germline V gene encodes CDR1 MDHEN and CDR2 SYDVKM. At the junction V is shortened by 6 bases and J by 1 base, with 11 bases in between. The immunoSEQ Assay, a bias-controlled multiplex PCR, was used to amplify TCRbeta CDR3 regions from genomic DNA. The authors processed their data as follows. The number of nucleated cells in each sample was estimated by amplification of reference gene primers within the assay. To quantify the absolute abundance of each unique TCRbeta CDR3 rearrangement, sequence reads were collapsed and filtered. For each sample, productive Simpson clonality was calculated as the square root of Simpson's diversity index over productive rearrangements. TCRdb stores this immuneACCESS table with in-frame sequences only. Part of the clones is absent; in the studies checked, under half of the shortfall reflects unresolved V genes, and no reason is known for the rest. The V and J calls and the clone size are those of that table, but D and trimming were determined from the DNA. The sample table shows 70,000 to 100,000 clones, and around 80% are seen once. Clones ranked in the top ten supply 6% to 7.5% of the sample.

Whole blood was collected in K2EDTA tubes by collaborating institutions according to the institutions' own protocols. For TCRbeta analysis, collaborators shipped samples in one of three forms: frozen whole blood, isolated PBMCs, or DNA extracted from either of those sample types. What was sequenced was peripheral blood. The receptor was derived from a man aged 50-59 years with active or convalescent COVID-19. Rearrangement joined TRBV28 to TRBJ2-3, with a weak D call of TRBD1 (5 bases match). The CDR3 reads CASSDSQRTDTQYF. The sequenced DNA: TGTGCCAGCAGCGACAGCCAACGCACAGATACGCAGTATTTT. Extended through the reference TRBV28 and TRBJ2-3 proteins, this CDR3 yields the full variable domain: DVKVTQSSRYLVKRTGEKVFLECVQDMDHENMFWYRQDPGLGLRLIYFSYDVKMKEKGDIPEGYSVSREKKERFSLILESASTNQTSMYLCASSDSQRTDTQYFGPGTRLTVL.